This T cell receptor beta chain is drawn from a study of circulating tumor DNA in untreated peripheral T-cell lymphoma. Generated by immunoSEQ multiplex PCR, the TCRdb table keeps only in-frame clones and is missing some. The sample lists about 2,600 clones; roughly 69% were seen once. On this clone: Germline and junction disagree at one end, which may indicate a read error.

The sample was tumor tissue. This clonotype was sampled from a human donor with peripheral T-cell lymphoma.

The CDR3 DNA reads as TGTGCCAACAGCCAAGACTCGGGGATGGTTGAAAACACCATATATTTT. Its translation is CANSQDSGMVENTIYF. The J gene is TRBJ1-3, the V gene TRBV14; D is unclear. The CDR3 has 16 amino acids. The germline CDR1 and CDR2 sequences are SGHDN and FVKESK.